Presented here are 22 T cell receptor beta chains from one specimen sequenced in a study of T cells in Graves' hyperthyroidism and ophthalmopathy. What was amplified from RNA transcripts were TCR beta CDR3 regions. The HTBI primer set drove a first-round RT-PCR of the TCR CDR3. Each CDR3 protein gets one entry after TCRdb re-called the multiplex PCR reads with MiXCR. The sample lists some 300,000 distinct CDR3 sequences; around 19% were seen once. Sequencing input: blood. Receptors originate from a man aged 50 or older with Graves' ophthalmopathy.

This clonotype was picked up a small number of times. The chain is built from TRBV3-1 and TRBJ2-5; 8 bases match TRBD1. This CDR3 is 15 amino acids long. Germline trimming cut 5 bases from V and 5 bases from J; bases unmatched to any gene: 10. Per the germline V gene, CDR1 is LGHDT and CDR2 is YNNKEL (reference sequence). The CDR3 is CASSSQGARGETQYF. The CDR3 coding sequence is TGTGCCAGCAGCTCCCAGGGGGCTCGAGGTGAGACCCAGTACTTC.

The sample holds many counts of this clonotype. The chain combines TRBV20-1 with TRBJ2-5; the match to TRBD2 covers 16 bases. Germline V gene sequence: CDR1 DFQATT, CDR2 SNEGSKA (reference sequence). The CDR3 has 19 amino acids. V trimming: 6 bases; J trimming: 1 base; junction bases outside the gene matches: 14. The CDR3 sequence: CSARPGTSGRAWTQETQYF. The CDR3 DNA reads as TGCAGTGCCCGACCGGGGACTAGCGGGAGGGCCTGGACCCAAGAGACCCAGTACTTC.

This clonotype was detected many times. V and J are TRBV2 and TRBJ2-1, with TRBD2 matching 8 bases. Germline values: CDR1 SNHLY, CDR2 FYNNEI. The CDR3 extends over 15 amino acids. The V segment lost 4 bases and the J segment 1 base; nucleotides outside the gene matches: 3. CDR3 residues: CASSVGTSSYNEQFF. The CDR3 DNA sequence: TGTGCCAGCAGTGTAGGGACTAGTTCCTACAATGAGCAGTTCTTC.

This clonotype came up once. This sequence may be a read error, since a much larger clone differs from it by one base. The chain recombines TRBV11-3 with TRBJ2-2; D might be TRBD2 (6 bases). The CDR3 runs to 12 residues. CDR1 is SGHNT, CDR2 YENEEA, per germline. CDR3 sequence: CASSFTGGKLFF. CDR3 bases: TGTGCCAGCAGCTTCACGGGCGGGAAGCTGTTTTTT.

The genes are TRBV6-2 or TRBV6-3 and TRBJ2-6; 7 positions match TRBD2. The CDR3 is made up of 17 amino acids. V dropped 5 bases and J dropped 4; count of bases not matched to a gene: 11. Germline V gene sequence: CDR1 MNHEY, CDR2 SVGEGT. The CDR3 DNA sequence: TGTGCCAGCAGTCCCCTGGGGGGAGGGCAAGGGGCCAACGTCCTGACTTTC. Its protein product is CASSPLGGGQGANVLTF.

This clonotype has ten or more counts. This sequence joins TRBV11-2 and TRBJ2-1; D not resolved. The CDR3 length is 13 residues. Per germline, CDR1 SGHAT and CDR2 FQNNGV. The V end lost 4 bases, the J end lost 7 bases, and 11 bases lay between the germline ends. Here the CDR3 DNA reads TGTGCCAGCAGCTCTCAGACTCGTAATGAGCAGTTCTTC. Amino acid sequence: CASSSQTRNEQFF.

This clonotype was recorded only once. J is TRBJ2-5 and V is TRBV28; 8 positions match TRBD1. CDR3 length: 13 amino acids. Germline-derived CDR1 and CDR2 are MDHEN and SYDVKM. Germline trimming cut 6 bases from V and 5 bases from J; bases unmatched to any gene: 5. The CDR3, as DNA: TGTGCCAGCAGGCAAGACAGGGGCGAGACCCAGTACTTC. It is translated as CASRQDRGETQYF.

The CDR3 region has the DNA TGTGCCAGCAGTCAGCCCGGGACAGGGTGGTACGAGCAGTACTTC. This encodes CASSQPGTGWYEQYF. This chain connects TRBV6-2 or TRBV6-3 to TRBJ2-7; TRBD1 matches at 9 bases. The CDR3 spans 15 residues. J lost 4 bases, V lost 5 bases, and 9 bases had no gene match. Looked up from germline, CDR1 is MNHEY and CDR2 is SVGEGT.

This clonotype has at least ten counts. The chain has TRBV5-1 and TRBJ2-1; TRBD2 aligns across 13 bases. With 6 bases clipped from V and 7 bases from J, the junction kept 10 bases outside the gene matches. The germline CDR1 and CDR2 sequences are SGHRS and YFSETQ. This CDR3 has 16 residues. The CDR3 region has the DNA TGCGCCAGCACCATCCTACTAGCGGGAGGGCCTAATGAGCAGTTCTTC. Protein product: CASTILLAGGPNEQFF.

The chain couples TRBV14 to TRBJ2-1; TRBD1 agrees at 8 bases. CDR1 and CDR2 (germline): SGHDN, FVKESK. V shed 2 bases, J shed 6 bases, and the junction held 12 bases outside the gene matches. The CDR3 length is 17 residues. The CDR3 DNA sequence: TGTGCCAGCAGCCAATGGGACAGGTTGAGGGGCCCCAATGAGCAGTTCTTC. It specifies CASSQWDRLRGPNEQFF.

DNA of the CDR3: TGCGCCAGCAGCTTGGGGGACACAGCCTACGAGCAGTACTTC. Protein: CASSLGDTAYEQYF. The chain links TRBV5-1 to TRBJ2-7; D may be TRBD1 (6 bases). The CDR3 extends over 14 amino acids. Trimming stripped 0 bases from V and 2 bases from J, with 9 bases between. The germline gives CDR1 SGHRS, CDR2 YFSETQ.

At least ten counts were recorded for this clonotype. This chain links TRBV11-2 with TRBJ2-7, with 7 bases that match TRBD1. V shed 1 base and J 3 bases; nucleotides not matched to a gene: 3. The CDR3 sequence is 14 residues long. CDR1 SGHAT and CDR2 FQNNGV come from the germline V gene. In nucleotides, the CDR3 is TGTGCCAGCAGCTTAGGAGGGGGCGGCTACGAGCAGTACTTC. Residues: CASSLGGGGYEQYF.

The table lists this clonotype with many counts. The V call is TRBV27, the J call TRBJ1-5; perhaps TRBD1 as D (5 bases). V was clipped by 6 bases and J by 2 bases, with 11 bases between them. Germline lookup yields CDR1 MNHEY and CDR2 SMNVEV (reference sequence). The CDR3 spans 14 residues. The CDR3 protein is CASRGVLGNQPQHF. Written as DNA, the CDR3 is TGTGCCAGCAGAGGGGTCCTAGGCAATCAGCCCCAGCATTTT.

The genes are TRBV3-1 and TRBJ1-2, with D hard to call. V dropped 4 bases and J dropped 6 bases, with 15 bases sitting between them. Germline values: CDR1 LGHDT, CDR2 YNNKEL (reference sequence). This CDR3 spans 14 amino acids. DNA of the CDR3: TGTGCCAGCAGCCCGACGGGCGGTGGTAATGGCTACACCTTC. Its protein product is CASSPTGGGNGYTF.

This clonotype has a count of ten or more. The rearrangement links TRBV28 to TRBJ2-5, with 7 bases matching TRBD2. The CDR3 sequence is 13 residues long. Germline-derived CDR1 and CDR2 are MDHEN and SYDVKM. Trimming at V came to 6 bases and at J to 5 bases, leaving 6 bases not matched to a gene. The CDR3 nucleotides read TGTGCCAGCAGGACCGGGGGGAGGGAGACCCAGTACTTC. This encodes CASRTGGRETQYF.

V is TRBV12-3 or TRBV12-4 and J is TRBJ1-5, with a tentative D call TRBD1 (6 bases). The CDR3 is made up of 12 amino acids. Trimming pared 5 bases from V and 7 bases from J, leaving 9 bases between. The CDR3 is CASSTGTQPQHF. The CDR3 nucleotides read TGTGCCAGCAGTACAGGGACCCAGCCCCAGCATTTT.

The chain recombines TRBV28 with TRBJ2-3; D unresolved. Between the trimmed V and J ends, which lost 8 bases and 0 bases, there was a span of 6 bases. CDR1 is MDHEN, CDR2 SYDVKM, per germline. The CDR3 consists of 12 residues. In DNA form, the CDR3 reads TGTGCCAGCGGTGCGAGCACAGATACGCAGTATTTT. Amino acids: CASGASTDTQYF.

The sample holds many counts of this clonotype. The chain has TRBV7-9 and TRBJ2-1; D is perhaps TRBD1 (5 bases). Germline CDR1 reads SEHNR; CDR2 reads FQNEAQ (reference sequence). The CDR3 covers 16 residues. V was clipped by 2 bases and J by 4 bases, with 15 bases between them. This chain's CDR3 is CASSLRSMQGYNEQFF. The CDR3, as DNA: TGTGCCAGCAGCTTAAGATCGATGCAGGGTTACAATGAGCAGTTCTTC. Filled out from reference TRBV7-9 and TRBJ2-1, the complete variable domain reads DTGVSQNPRHKITKRGQNVTFRCDPISEHNRLYWYRQTLGQGPEFLTYFQNEAQLEKSRLLSDRFSAERPKGSFSTLEIQRTEQGDSAMYLCASSLRSMQGYNEQFFGPGTRLTVL.

The V call is TRBV5-8, the J call TRBJ2-7; TRBD1 aligns across 8 bases. This CDR3 has 16 residues. Trimming at V came to 3 bases and at J to 2 bases, leaving 10 bases not matched to a gene. Germline CDR1 is SGHTS and CDR2 is YDEGEE. CDR3 sequence reads: CASSWGTGSMAYEQYF. CDR3 sequence (DNA): TGTGCCAGCAGCTGGGGGACAGGATCAATGGCCTACGAGCAGTACTTC.

The rearrangement links TRBV5-4 to TRBJ2-3; 16 nucleotides align to TRBD2. Germline loops: CDR1 SGHNT, CDR2 YYREEE (reference sequence). This CDR3 is 18 amino acids long. The trim removed 4 bases at V and 6 bases at J, leaving 11 bases unmatched. CDR3 residues: CASSGGTSGRARPDTQYF. As DNA, the CDR3 is TGTGCCAGCAGCGGGGGGACTAGCGGGAGGGCCCGTCCGGATACGCAGTATTTT.

This clonotype was seen a handful of times. The rearrangement links TRBV7-6 to TRBJ2-2; 13 positions match TRBD2. The germline V gene encodes CDR1 SGHVS and CDR2 FNYEAQ. The CDR3 spans 15 residues. The junction had 4 bases not matched to a gene; V was cut back by 5 bases and J by 7 bases. The CDR3 loop is CASSPTSGRIGELFF. CDR3 bases: TGTGCCAGCAGCCCGACTAGCGGGAGGATCGGGGAGCTGTTTTTT.

This chain links TRBV28 with TRBJ2-1; TRBD1 agrees at 12 bases. Germline CDR1 and CDR2: MDHEN and SYDVKM. The CDR3 spans 16 residues. V trimming: 3 bases; J trimming: 6 bases; junction bases outside the gene matches: 6. The CDR3 region is CASSFLGGQGANEQFF. In DNA form, the CDR3 reads TGTGCCAGCAGTTTTCTTGGGGGACAGGGGGCCAATGAGCAGTTCTTC.